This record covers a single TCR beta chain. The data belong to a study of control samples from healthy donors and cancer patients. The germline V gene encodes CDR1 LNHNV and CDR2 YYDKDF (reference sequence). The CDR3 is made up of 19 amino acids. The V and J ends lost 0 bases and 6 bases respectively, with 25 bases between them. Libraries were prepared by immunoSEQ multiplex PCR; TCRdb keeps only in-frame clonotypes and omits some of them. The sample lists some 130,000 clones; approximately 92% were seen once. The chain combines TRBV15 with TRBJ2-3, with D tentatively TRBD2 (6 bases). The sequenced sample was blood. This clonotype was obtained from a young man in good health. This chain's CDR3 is CATSRDPKLTRIERDTQYF. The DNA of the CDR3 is TGTGCCACCAGCAGAGATCCCAAACTGACTAGAATTGAACGGGATACGCAGTATTTT.